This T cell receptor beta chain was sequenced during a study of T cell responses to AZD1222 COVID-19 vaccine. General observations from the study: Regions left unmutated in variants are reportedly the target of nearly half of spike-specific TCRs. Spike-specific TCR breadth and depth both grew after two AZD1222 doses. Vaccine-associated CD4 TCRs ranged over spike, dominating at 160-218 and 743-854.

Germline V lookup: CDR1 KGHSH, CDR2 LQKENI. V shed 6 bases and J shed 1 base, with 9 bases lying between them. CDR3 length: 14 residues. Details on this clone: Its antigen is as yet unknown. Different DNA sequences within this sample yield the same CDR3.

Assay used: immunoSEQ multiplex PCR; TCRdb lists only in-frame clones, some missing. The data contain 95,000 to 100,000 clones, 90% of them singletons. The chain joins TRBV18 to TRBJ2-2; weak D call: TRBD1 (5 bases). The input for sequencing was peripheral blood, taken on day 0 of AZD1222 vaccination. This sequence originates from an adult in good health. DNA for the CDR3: TGTGCCAGCTCGCCTGACAGGAACACCGGGGAGCTGTTTTTT. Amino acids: CASSPDRNTGELFF.